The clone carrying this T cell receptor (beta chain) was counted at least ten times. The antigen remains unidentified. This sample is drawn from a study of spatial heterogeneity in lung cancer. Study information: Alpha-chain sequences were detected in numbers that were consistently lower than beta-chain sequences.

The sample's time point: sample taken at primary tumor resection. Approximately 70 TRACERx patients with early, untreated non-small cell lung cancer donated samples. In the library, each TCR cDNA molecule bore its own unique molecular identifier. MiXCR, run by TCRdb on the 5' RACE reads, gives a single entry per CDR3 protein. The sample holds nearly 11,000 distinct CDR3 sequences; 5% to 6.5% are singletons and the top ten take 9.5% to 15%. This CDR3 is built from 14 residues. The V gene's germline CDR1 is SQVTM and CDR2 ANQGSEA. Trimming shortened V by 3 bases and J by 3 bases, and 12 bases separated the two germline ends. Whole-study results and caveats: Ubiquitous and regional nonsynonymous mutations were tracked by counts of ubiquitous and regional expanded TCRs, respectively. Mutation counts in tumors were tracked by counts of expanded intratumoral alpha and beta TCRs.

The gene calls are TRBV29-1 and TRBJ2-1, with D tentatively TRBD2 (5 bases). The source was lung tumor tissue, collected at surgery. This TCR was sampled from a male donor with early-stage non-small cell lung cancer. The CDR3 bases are TGCAGCGTTGAGTCTGGGAGTTTCTACAATGAGCAGTTCTTC. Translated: CSVESGSFYNEQFF.